Below, 10 T cell receptor beta chains from the same sample are listed, as sequenced in a study of PD-1 blockade in classical Hodgkin lymphoma. Libraries were prepared by immunoSEQ multiplex PCR; TCRdb keeps only in-frame clonotypes and omits some of them. Found here are around 41,000 clones, around 72% of them singletons; the top ten hold 2.8%. All the patients suffered relapse after autologous stem cell transplantation, and brentuximab vedotin exposure differed. The specimen comprised peripheral blood mononuclear cells (PBMCs), sampled before the second cycle of nivolumab. These receptors were obtained from a human donor with classical Hodgkin lymphoma.

The gene calls are TRBV5-5 and TRBJ2-1; TRBD2 matches at 10 bases. Germline assignment: CDR1 SGHKS and CDR2 YYEKEE (reference sequence). The CDR3 covers 16 residues. With V trimmed by 2 bases and J by 8 bases, 10 bases remained unmatched. CDR3 residues: CASSFILLAGVHEQFF. CDR3 nucleotide sequence: TGTGCCAGCAGCTTTATTCTTCTAGCGGGAGTTCATGAGCAGTTCTTC.

The rearrangement links TRBV27 to TRBJ1-4; perhaps TRBD1 as D (6 bases). The CDR3 spans 14 residues. Trimming removed 3 bases at V and 6 bases at J, with 11 bases between. Germline CDR1 MNHEY, CDR2 SMNVEV (reference sequence). The CDR3 sequence: CASSFSQGYEKLFF. In DNA, the CDR3 is TGTGCCAGCAGTTTCTCCCAGGGGTATGAAAAACTGTTTTTT.

CDR3 region: CASSRETGVTEAFF. The CDR3 nucleotides read TGCGCCAGCAGCAGGGAGACAGGGGTAACTGAAGCTTTCTTT. This sequence joins TRBV5-1 and TRBJ1-1; 8 bases are a match to TRBD1. V lost 4 bases, J lost 5 bases, and 7 bases stayed unmatched. This CDR3 has 14 residues. Germline CDR1 is SGHRS and CDR2 is YFSETQ.

This chain connects TRBV19 to TRBJ2-5; D might be TRBD2 (6 bases). The length of the CDR3 is 14 residues. The germline gives CDR1 LNHDA, CDR2 SQIVND (reference sequence). Trimming stripped 2 bases from V and 5 bases from J, with 12 bases between. CDR3 in amino acids: CASSIRGGIETQYF. The CDR3 DNA follows: TGTGCCAGTAGTATAAGAGGAGGGATTGAGACCCAGTACTTC.

This sequence joins TRBV19 and TRBJ2-1; D gene unclear. Trimming pared 3 bases from V and 3 bases from J, leaving 6 bases between. The CDR3 totals 13 residues. Germline lookup yields CDR1 LNHDA and CDR2 SQIVND (reference sequence). CDR3 in amino acids: CASSIGSYNEQFF. CDR3 nucleotides: TGTGCCAGTAGTATCGGAAGCTACAATGAGCAGTTCTTC. Full variable domain (remainder filled in from reference TRBV19 and TRBJ2-1): DGGITQSPKYLFRKEGQNVTLSCEQNLNHDAMYWYRQDPGQGLRLIYYSQIVNDFQKGDIAEGYSVSREKKESFPLTVTSAQKNPTAFYLCASSIGSYNEQFFGPGTRLTVL.

This clone has a single count. The rearrangement uses TRBV9 and TRBJ2-3; 7 bases agree with TRBD2. This CDR3 is built from 15 residues. V lost 0 bases and J lost 3; bases outside the gene matches: 4. In germline, CDR1 is SGDLS, CDR2 YYNGEE. CDR3 residues: CASSVDSRGTDTQYF. DNA of the CDR3: TGTGCCAGCAGCGTAGATTCGCGGGGGACAGATACGCAGTATTTT.

The CDR3 loop is CASSGLAGVEEQFF. The CDR3 nucleotides are TGTGCCAGCAGTGGTCTAGCGGGAGTTGAAGAGCAGTTCTTC. This rearrangement joins TRBV2 to TRBJ2-1, with TRBD2 matching 10 bases. The CDR3 consists of 14 residues. Germline lookup yields CDR1 SNHLY and CDR2 FYNNEI. Trimming at V came to 4 bases and at J to 10 bases, leaving 7 bases not matched to a gene.

The V call is TRBV5-1, the J call TRBJ1-1; TRBD1 matches at 7 bases. The length of the CDR3 is 13 residues. The J segment lost 2 bases and the V segment lost 7 bases, leaving 5 bases of the junction unmatched. Germline V CDR1 and CDR2: SGHRS, YFSETQ. CDR3 nucleotides: TGCGCCAGCTTCGACAGGGAAAACACTGAAGCTTTCTTT. Translated, it gives CASFDRENTEAFF.

A remark on this clone: Mismatch with germline at one junction end may stem from a read error. The chain is built from TRBV7-7 and TRBJ2-7; D is perhaps TRBD1 (6 bases). The CDR3 extends over 15 amino acids. Germline CDR1 and CDR2: SSHAT and FNYEAQ (reference sequence). CDR3 protein: CASSPLDSSSYEQYF. CDR3 DNA sequence: TGTGCTAGCAGCCCATTGGACAGTAGCTCCTACGAGCAGTACTTC.

The chain links TRBV7-2 to TRBJ2-5; 8 bases fit TRBD1. There are 15 residues in the CDR3. Trimming took 6 bases from V and 5 from J; bases not matched to a gene: 11. The germline V gene has CDR1 SGHTA and CDR2 FQGNSA. The CDR3: CASRAGTGLLETQYF. The CDR3 bases are TGTGCCAGCAGGGCCGGGACAGGTTTATTGGAGACCCAGTACTTC.